This record looks at one TCR beta chain sequence and its context. Its antigen target is currently unknown. There are no base qualities to consult, and no much larger clone falls within one base. Relative to germline, V is 4 bases shorter and J is 5 bases shorter, with 14 bases between their ends. From the cysteine through the phenylalanine, the CDR3 covers 14 amino acids. The sequence is cut down to CDR3 DNA, 42 bases in frame from base 1. CDR1 and CDR2 are drawn from the germline V gene: SGHRS, YFSETQ. The cohort consisted of hundreds of healthy bone marrow donors. All cohort members were sampled while nominally healthy, although unrecorded immune exposures were likely present. The donor tested CMV seronegative and was one of the 352 seronegative cohort members. A peripheral blood sample was provided by each donor, and peripheral blood mononuclear cells were used for TCR beta sequencing. The Qiagen DNeasy Blood Extraction Kit was used to extract genomic DNA from the blood cell samples.

Libraries were prepared through the immunoSEQ multiplex PCR assay. The multiplex PCR relied on a mix of 60 forward primers for TCR Vbeta segments and 13 reverse primers for TCR Jbeta segments. The CDR3 region of rearranged TCR beta genes was amplified from genomic DNA with a multiplex PCR assay. On the Illumina HiSeq System, the amplified TCR beta libraries were sequenced as 87-base-pair reads. The authors processed their data as follows. In a later analysis, some 80 million unique TCR beta chains were counted across the approximately 670 repertoires, and around 11 million of these chains were shared by at least two donors. To remove PCR and sequencing errors, raw reads were error-corrected and collapsed into unique sequences using a nearest-neighbor algorithm that merged closely related sequences. V, D and J gene segments were assigned by aligning CDR3 sequences to IMGT reference sequences. For a sequence to be retained, a match of at least six nucleotides was required to both a V gene segment and a J gene segment. Rearrangements were called productive when the CDR3 lacked stop codons and stayed in frame with V and J; all others were non-productive. Following IMGT convention, CDR3 was defined as the stretch from the second conserved V-encoded cysteine to the conserved J-encoded phenylalanine. In an earlier analysis of more than 550 of the donors, sequences lacking an unambiguous match to a single V gene segment were excluded. An earlier analysis of several hundred of the donors called V segments functional above 56.7% productive rearrangements and segregating when the between-donor standard deviation exceeded 5%. To diagnose cytomegalovirus status from the catalog of TCR beta chain sequences, a statistical classification framework was built. In a later analysis, V and J genes were assigned by comparing TCR nucleotide sequences against IMGT/GENE-DB human TR gene sequences. Using the TCRdist pipeline, a later analysis assigned CDR3 sequences along with most-parsimonious VDJ recombination scenarios. In a later analysis, every TCR beta chain was defined by the combination of its CDR3 amino acid sequence and its V-gene family, and reads without a unique V-gene family were dropped. As a way to deal with suspected cross-contamination and a sequencing artifact, a later analysis dropped 500 to 700 nucleotide sequences that were highly shared and had low generation probability. In a later analysis, a clonal expansion index for each public chain was calculated from normalized within-repertoire ranks of inferred template counts. Generation probabilities in a later analysis came from a VDJ recombination model fitted to out-of-frame rearrangements, and those results were checked against IGoR. In a later analysis, TCR-TCR, TCR-HLA and TCR-CMV co-occurrence was scored with hypergeometric tests, and a repertoire-size bias correction was applied to TCR pairs. In a later analysis, false discovery rates were estimated by permuting HLA or CMV assignments 20 times. A later analysis grouped co-occurring TCRs with DBSCAN, adding TCRdist sequence similarity when clustering within HLA-allele-positive subsets. For co-occurrence clustering, repertoires with fewer than 30,000 or more than 120,000 public chains were excluded, along with a handful of repertoires with anomalous nucleotide sharing. TCRdb took over this immuneACCESS table, retaining in-frame rearrangements with V and J assigned. Such tables are incomplete; in checked studies, under half of the missing clones stem from an unresolved V gene, and the remainder is unexplained. V, J and clone size were drawn from that table, and D and trimming were deduced from the DNA. In this sample the table shows roughly 100,000 clones, around 65% of which occur a single time. More than 3% of the sample rests with the top ten.

This specimen belongs to a study of cytomegalovirus exposure and HLA in healthy donors (TCRdb year 2017). For context, the study as a whole: According to an earlier analysis of a few hundred of the donors, 200 million or so T cells yielded over 90 million unique TCR beta sequences and about 280 Gb of sequence data. Approximately 300 gigabases of sequencing data and 75 million to 85 million unique TCR sequences made up an early release that covered roughly 670 HLA-typed donors. Of the 300 to 400 genotyped donors, approximately 82% fell in the genetic ancestry cluster associated with self-reported Caucasian donors. The aim of the study was to test whether cataloging public T cell receptors could identify signatures of past pathogen exposure. The T cell repertoires of under 750 subjects were profiled by immunosequencing and related to cytomegalovirus serostatus. A separate validation cohort of roughly 130 different subjects was used in addition to the roughly 620-subject first cohort. To predict cytomegalovirus infection status, the study brought together high-throughput TCR immunosequencing, statistical association of individual TCRs with disease status, and machine learning. A later analysis re-analyzed previously published TCR beta repertoires from approximately 700 donors and added high-resolution HLA genotyping to study TCR occurrence patterns. In the later analysis, no new phenotypic data were used to find candidate immune exposures; instead, reliance was placed on TCR beta sequences and their occurrence across donors. An earlier analysis of around 540 of the donors applied high-throughput TCR beta sequencing to assess whether each TCR beta V gene segment acted as functional or pseudogenic. Alongside the repertoire data, information on donor age, sex, ethnicity and CMV serostatus was compiled. Genome-wide SNP genotypes for about 65% of the roughly 670 donors were used in a later genetic analysis, which treated that subset as a discovery cohort. All discovery cohort repertoires had been generated on a single sequencing platform. HLA typing covered class I and class II loci at four-digit resolution. Typing coverage varied by locus: roughly 620-640 donors for A, B, C, DRB1 and DQB1; roughly 510 for DQA1; about 570 for DPA1; roughly 450 for DPB1. About five DR-DQ haplotypes were treated as single units for association and clustering because of strong linkage in the cohort. Across some 400 genotyped donors of the cohort, an average of about 240,000 unique TCR beta nucleotide sequences per donor were sequenced, and roughly 20% of those sequences were non-productive.

Points the paper makes about the study in general: Some IMGT-functional V segments, including TRBV6-2 and TRBV6-3, could not be distinguished by the 87-base-pair reads and were therefore excluded. A later analysis found that TCR association rates varied across HLA loci, with DRB1 alleles showing the most associated TCRs and HLA-C alleles the fewest. According to the authors, the approach could potentially be generalized to other disease states and immunological phenotypes. In a later analysis, HLA-associated TCR beta chains showed more clonal expansion and lower generation probabilities than non-associated chains that were equally common. In an earlier analysis of 587 of the donors, most TCR beta V segments appeared in productive rearrangements about 87% or about 30% of the time, broadly matching IMGT annotations. Most CMV-associated TCR beta chains appeared to be HLA-restricted in a later analysis, and the HLA associations seemed to be driven largely by CMV exposure. A later genetic analysis reported fewer N-insertions in productive TCRs among donors in an Asian-associated ancestry cluster than the roughly 700-donor mean. Because counts were too low, more than 15 rarely observed V segments, including chromosome 9 orphons, were left out of the earlier analysis of a few hundred of the donors. An association between a missense DCLRE1C variant and V-gene and J-gene trimming of TCR beta chains was found in a later genetic analysis and replicated in an independent cohort. In a later analysis, some 18,000 TCR beta sequences were associated with specific HLA alleles at a false discovery rate of 0.05. A further reported finding was that TCR beta sequences accurately predicted the HLA-A and HLA-B alleles for most subjects in the first cohort. Sequencing depth was assumed to be roughly uniform across donors in the presence/absence analyses, though that assumption may not hold. Linkage disequilibrium might explain the correlated functional status among segregating V segments, but an unknown experimental factor could not be ruled out. In both the original and validation cohorts, the classifier was reported to diagnose cytomegalovirus status with high specificity and sensitivity. According to a later analysis, parvovirus B19, influenza, CMV and Epstein-Barr virus appeared linked to several top co-occurrence clusters. A cluster of highly shared sequence variants was judged likely to represent a technical artifact of the sequencing pipeline. Three of the identified cytomegalovirus-associated TCR beta chains were confirmed in vitro to be specific for cytomegalovirus antigens. The study listed 150 to 200 TCR beta chains as associated with cytomegalovirus. Strong co-occurrence of HLA alleles, especially DR and DQ, made assigning TCR associations to individual alleles difficult. This cohort had only TCR beta chains sequenced, and the lack of alpha or paired-chain data limited which features could be detected. Because HLA typing was missing for some donors at each locus, association tests included only the typed subset. Immune exposure information for the cohort was limited to CMV serostatus. Most TCR sequences were observed very rarely across donors, whereas some public TCRs were present in many individuals.

The sample was PBMCs. The sequence derives from a woman in her fifties or sixties in good health and CMV-seronegative. This chain joins TRBV5-1 to TRBJ2-3, and perhaps TRBD1 as D gene, on 6 matching bases. The CDR3 loop reads CASSLRNREDTQYF. At the DNA level, the sequence is TGCGCCAGCAGCCTTCGAAACAGGGAAGATACGCAGTATTTT.